This T cell receptor beta chain was documented in a study of T-cell memory formation after mild COVID-19. Notes on the study in general: Those CD4+ clones that contracted were mainly in CM and EM (CD8+ ones in EMRA). Pre-infection memory contained some responding clones, which suggested that cross-reactive memory had joined. There was a balanced CD4/CD8 profile in clones contracting day 15 to 85, and later expanders leaned CD4+.

This clonotype was counted ten times or more. Antigen specificity is unknown. There are 17 residues in the CDR3. V trimming: 4 bases; J trimming: 1 base; junction bases outside the gene matches: 9. CDR1 and CDR2 from the germline V gene are SGHRS and YFSETQ. TCRdb re-called the 5' RACE reads with MiXCR, one entry per CDR3 protein. The table has 300,000 to 350,000 distinct CDR3 sequences, approximately 13% seen once. The sample consisted of PBMCs or a T cell subset sorted from them (not recorded which). This receptor was obtained from a man aged 18 to 30 who had mild COVID-19 (a few samples of this study predate the infection). Cell type and time point are not known. The gene calls are TRBV5-1 and TRBJ2-3, with 10 positions matching TRBD1. This chain's CDR3 is CASSRDRGVRGTDTQYF. CDR3 DNA: TGCGCCAGCAGCAGGGACAGGGGTGTTAGGGGCACAGATACGCAGTATTTT.